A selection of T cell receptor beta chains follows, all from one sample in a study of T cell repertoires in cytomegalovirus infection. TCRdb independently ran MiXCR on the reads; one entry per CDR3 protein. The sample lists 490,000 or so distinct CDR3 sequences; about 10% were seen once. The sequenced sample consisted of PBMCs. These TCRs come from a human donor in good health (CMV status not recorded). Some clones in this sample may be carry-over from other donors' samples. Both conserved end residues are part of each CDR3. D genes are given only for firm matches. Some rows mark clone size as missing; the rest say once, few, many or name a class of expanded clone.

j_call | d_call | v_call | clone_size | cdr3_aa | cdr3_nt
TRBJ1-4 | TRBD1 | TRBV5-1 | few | CASRDRDEKLFF | TGCGCCAGCAGGGACAGGGATGAAAAACTGTTTTTT
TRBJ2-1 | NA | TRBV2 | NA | CASITTPAGEQFF | TGTGCCAGCATCACCACTCCCGCCGGAGAGCAGTTCTTC
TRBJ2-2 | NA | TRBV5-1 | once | CASSLSQTNTGELFF | TGCGCCAGCAGCTTGTCACAGACGAACACCGGGGAGCTGTTTTTT
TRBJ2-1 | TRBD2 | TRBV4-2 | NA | CASSHGTSVDNEQFF | TGTGCCAGCAGCCACGGGACTAGCGTTGACAATGAGCAGTTCTTC
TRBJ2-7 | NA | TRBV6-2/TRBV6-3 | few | CASSPLGLTREQYF | TGTGCCAGCAGTCCTTTAGGACTAACCCGCGAGCAGTACTTC
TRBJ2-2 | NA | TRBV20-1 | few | CSARDMASAGELFF | TGCAGTGCTAGAGATATGGCTAGCGCCGGGGAGCTGTTTTTT
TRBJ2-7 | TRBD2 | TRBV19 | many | CASTPSGGSYEQYF | TGTGCCAGTACCCCTAGCGGGGGCTCCTACGAGCAGTACTTC
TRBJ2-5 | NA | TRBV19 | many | CASSPQGIGEETQYF | TGTGCCAGTAGCCCCCAGGGAATAGGTGAAGAGACCCAGTACTTC
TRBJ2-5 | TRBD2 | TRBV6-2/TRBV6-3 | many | CASSYYLFGRGGHETQYF | TGTGCCAGCAGTTATTACCTCTTCGGCCGGGGGGGCCACGAGACCCAGTACTTC
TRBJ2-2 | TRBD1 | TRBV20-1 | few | CSTYRGLNTGELFF | TGCAGTACTTACAGGGGCCTGAACACCGGGGAGCTGTTTTTT
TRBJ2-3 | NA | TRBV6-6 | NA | CASNLLSTDTQYF | TGTGCCAGCAACCTACTAAGCACAGATACGCAGTATTTT
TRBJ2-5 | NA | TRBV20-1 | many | CSARDTAQETQYF | TGCAGTGCTAGAGATACCGCGCAAGAGACCCAGTACTTC
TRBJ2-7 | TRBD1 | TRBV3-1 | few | CASSQDPRDRVSYEQYF | TGTGCCAGCAGCCAAGATCCACGGGACAGGGTCTCCTACGAGCAGTACTTC
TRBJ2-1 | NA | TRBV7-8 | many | CASSLVNGVGEQFF | TGTGCCAGCAGCTTAGTTAACGGTGTCGGTGAGCAGTTCTTC
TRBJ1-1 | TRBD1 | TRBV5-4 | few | CAGRGGRDTEAFF | TGTGCCGGCAGGGGGGGAAGAGACACTGAAGCTTTCTTT
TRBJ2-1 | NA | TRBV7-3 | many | CASSPHGPEDNEQFF | TGTGCCAGCAGCCCACACGGTCCTGAGGACAATGAGCAGTTCTTC
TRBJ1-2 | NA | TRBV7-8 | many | CASSLVTTGGYTF | TGTGCCAGCAGCTTAGTAACGACAGGTGGCTACACCTTC
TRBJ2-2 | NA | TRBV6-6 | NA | CASSYSRGVGNTGELFF | TGTGCCAGCAGTTACTCGAGGGGTGTGGGGAACACCGGGGAGCTGTTTTTT
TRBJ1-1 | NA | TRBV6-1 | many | CASSTYRESNTEAFF | TGTGCCAGCAGTACCTACAGGGAATCGAACACTGAAGCTTTCTTT
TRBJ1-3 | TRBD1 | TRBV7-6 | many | CASSLALTGWIDTIYF | TGTGCCAGCAGCTTAGCTCTGACAGGGTGGATTGACACCATATATTTT
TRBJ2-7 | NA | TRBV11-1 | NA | CASSLRGTNYEQYF | TGTGCCAGCAGCTTGAGGGGGACGAACTACGAGCAGTACTTC
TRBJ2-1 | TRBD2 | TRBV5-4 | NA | CASSSLAGARNEQFF | TGTGCCAGCAGCTCACTAGCGGGGGCCCGAAATGAGCAGTTCTTC
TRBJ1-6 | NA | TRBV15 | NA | CATSREGRDSPLHF | TGTGCCACCAGCAGAGAGGGCAGGGATTCACCCCTCCACTTT
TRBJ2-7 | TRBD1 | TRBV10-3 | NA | CAISESGTVPYEQYF | TGTGCCATCAGTGAGTCAGGGACAGTCCCCTACGAGCAGTACTTC
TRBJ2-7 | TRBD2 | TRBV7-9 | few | CASRPSGGGPYEQYF | TGTGCCAGCAGGCCTAGCGGGGGGGGGCCCTACGAGCAGTACTTC
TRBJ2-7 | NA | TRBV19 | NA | CASSKGTFSYEQYF | TGTGCCAGTAGTAAGGGGACTTTTTCTTACGAGCAGTACTTC
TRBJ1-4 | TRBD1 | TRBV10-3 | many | CAISEEGQGNEKLFF | TGTGCCATCAGTGAGGAGGGACAGGGGAATGAAAAACTGTTTTTT
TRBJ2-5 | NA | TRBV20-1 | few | CSASAGPHETQYF | TGCAGTGCTAGTGCGGGGCCCCACGAGACCCAGTACTTC
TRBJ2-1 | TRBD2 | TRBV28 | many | CASSPPRTSSRGSYNEQFF | TGTGCCAGCAGTCCTCCGAGGACTAGCAGTAGAGGCTCCTACAATGAGCAGTTCTTC
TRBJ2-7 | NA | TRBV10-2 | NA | CASREVWGRPYEQYF | TGCGCCAGCAGGGAAGTCTGGGGGCGACCCTACGAGCAGTACTTC
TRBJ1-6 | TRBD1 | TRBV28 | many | CASSQQGLPLHF | TGTGCCAGCAGCCAACAGGGGTTACCCCTCCACTTT
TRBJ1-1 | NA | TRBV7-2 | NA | CASSPERNSDAFF | TGTGCCAGCAGTCCTGAGAGGAACTCTGATGCTTTCTTT
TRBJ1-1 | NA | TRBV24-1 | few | CATSDGDMNTEAFF | TGTGCCACCAGTGATGGGGACATGAACACTGAAGCTTTCTTT
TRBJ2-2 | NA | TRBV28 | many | CASSLRGHGELFF | TGTGCCAGCAGTTTACGGGGGCACGGGGAGCTGTTTTTT
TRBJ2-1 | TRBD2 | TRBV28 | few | CASTLMWLRGGDNEQFF | TGTGCCAGCACCCTTATGTGGTTGCGGGGGGGCGACAATGAGCAGTTCTTC
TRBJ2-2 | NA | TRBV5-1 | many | CASSFNRVANTGELFF | TGCGCCAGCAGCTTTAACAGGGTAGCGAACACCGGGGAGCTGTTTTTT
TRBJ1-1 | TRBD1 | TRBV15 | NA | CATSREGDRGYTEAFF | TGTGCCACCAGCAGGGAAGGGGACAGGGGGTACACTGAAGCTTTCTTT
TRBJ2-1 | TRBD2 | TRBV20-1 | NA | CSASRAGVPNEQFF | TGCAGTGCTAGTAGAGCGGGAGTTCCCAATGAGCAGTTCTTC
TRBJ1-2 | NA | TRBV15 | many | CATSRTRTALTMASYGYTF | TGTGCCACCAGCAGAACCCGGACAGCGCTTACTATGGCGTCCTATGGCTACACCTTC
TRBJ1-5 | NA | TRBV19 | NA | CASSTRPGTGQPQHF | TGTGCCAGTAGTACTCGCCCCGGGACGGGTCAGCCCCAGCATTTT
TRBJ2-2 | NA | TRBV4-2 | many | CASSQGVAEETGELFF | TGTGCCAGCAGCCAAGGAGTGGCGGAGGAGACCGGGGAGCTGTTTTTT
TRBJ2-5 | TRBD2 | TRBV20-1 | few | CSASPLAGRETQYF | TGCAGTGCTAGCCCACTAGCGGGACGGGAGACCCAGTACTTC
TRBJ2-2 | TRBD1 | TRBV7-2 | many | CASSLEGAVPGELFF | TGTGCCAGCAGCTTAGAGGGGGCGGTTCCCGGGGAGCTGTTTTTT
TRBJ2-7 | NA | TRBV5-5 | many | CASSLVTDAYEQYF | TGTGCCAGCAGCTTGGTGACAGATGCCTACGAGCAGTACTTC
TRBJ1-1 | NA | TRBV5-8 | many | CASRKRGGTEAFF | TGTGCCAGCAGGAAACGGGGGGGGACTGAAGCTTTCTTT
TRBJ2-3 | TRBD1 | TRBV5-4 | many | CASSYGQGPTDTQYF | TGTGCCAGCAGTTATGGACAGGGCCCCACAGATACGCAGTATTTT
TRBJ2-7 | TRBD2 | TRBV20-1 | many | CSAASGDSSYEQYF | TGCAGTGCTGCAAGCGGGGATAGCTCCTACGAGCAGTACTTC
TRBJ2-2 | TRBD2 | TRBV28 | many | CASSGREAGDTGELFF | TGTGCCAGCAGTGGGCGTGAGGCGGGAGATACCGGGGAGCTGTTTTTT
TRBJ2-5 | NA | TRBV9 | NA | CASSVEGRSKETQYF | TGTGCCAGCAGCGTAGAAGGCCGGAGCAAAGAGACCCAGTACTTC
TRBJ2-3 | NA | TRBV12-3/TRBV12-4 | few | CASSLSTRSSTDTQYF | TGTGCCAGCAGTTTAAGTACTCGAAGTAGCACAGATACGCAGTATTTT
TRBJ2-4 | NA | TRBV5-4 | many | CASSSIRGDRENIQYF | TGTGCCAGCAGCTCTATTCGAGGGGATCGAGAAAACATTCAGTACTTC
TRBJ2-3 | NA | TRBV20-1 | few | CSAILGDTQYF | TGCAGTGCAATACTGGGCGATACGCAGTATTTT
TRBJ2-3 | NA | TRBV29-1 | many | CSVESASGTDTQYF | TGCAGCGTTGAATCGGCTAGCGGCACAGATACGCAGTATTTT